This T cell receptor beta chain was retrieved from a study of blood T cell repertoires in COVID-19. As handled by the study authors: Reference gene primers were amplified, and this amplification served to estimate nucleated cell counts. The protocol was immunoSEQ multiplex PCR, while the TCRdb copy is restricted to in-frame clones and leaves out a portion. V, J and clone size reflect that table, while D and trimming were determined from the DNA. The sample includes about 320,000 clones, 80% to 90% of them seen just once. In Cohort 3, a recovered donor had either two negative PCRs, clearance, or symptom resolution. CDR1 is MGHRA, CDR2 YSYEKL, per germline. CDR3 size: 17 residues. The V and J ends lost 2 bases and 0 bases respectively, with 14 bases between them.

The chain recombines TRBV4-1 with TRBJ1-5; weak D call: TRBD1 (5 bases). Sequencing input: PBMCs or T cells enriched from blood (not recorded which). This clonotype was obtained from a man between 25 and 39 years old who had recovered from COVID-19. The CDR3 region is CASSQRTGADSNQPQHF. Here the CDR3 DNA reads TGCGCCAGCAGCCAAAGAACAGGCGCCGATAGCAATCAGCCCCAGCATTTT.